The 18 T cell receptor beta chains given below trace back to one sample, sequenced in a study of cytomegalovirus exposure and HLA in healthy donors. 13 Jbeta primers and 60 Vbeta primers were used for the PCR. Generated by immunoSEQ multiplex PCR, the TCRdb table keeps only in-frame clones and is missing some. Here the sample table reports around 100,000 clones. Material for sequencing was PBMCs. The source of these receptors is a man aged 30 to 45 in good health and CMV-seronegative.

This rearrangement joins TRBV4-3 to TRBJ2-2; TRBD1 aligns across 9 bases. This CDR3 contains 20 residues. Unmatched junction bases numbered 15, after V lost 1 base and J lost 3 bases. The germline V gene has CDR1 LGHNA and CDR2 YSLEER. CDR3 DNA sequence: TGCGCCAGCAGCCAAGCCCGGGACAGGGTGCTTCAGCTGGACACCGGGGAGCTGTTTTTT. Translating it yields CASSQARDRVLQLDTGELFF.

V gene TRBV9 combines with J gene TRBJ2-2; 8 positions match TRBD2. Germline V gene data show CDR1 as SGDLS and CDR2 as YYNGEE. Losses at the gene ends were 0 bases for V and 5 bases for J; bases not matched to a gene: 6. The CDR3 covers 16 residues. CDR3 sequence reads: CASSVVRGGFTGELFF. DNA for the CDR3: TGTGCCAGCAGCGTAGTTCGGGGGGGCTTTACCGGGGAGCTGTTTTTT.

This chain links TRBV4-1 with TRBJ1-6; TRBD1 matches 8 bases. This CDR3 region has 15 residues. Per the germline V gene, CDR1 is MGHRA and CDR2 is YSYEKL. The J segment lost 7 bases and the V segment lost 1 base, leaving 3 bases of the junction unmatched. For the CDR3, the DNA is TGCGCCAGCAGCCAAGCGGACAGGGAGAATTCACCCCTCCACTTT. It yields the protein CASSQADRENSPLHF.

DNA for the CDR3: TGTGCCAGCAGCTTCCGGGACAGGGTCGTCGAGCAGTACTTC. This sequence encodes CASSFRDRVVEQYF. The J gene is TRBJ2-7, the V gene TRBV7-2; TRBD1 matches 9 bases. This CDR3 spans 14 amino acids. Germline-derived CDR1 and CDR2 are SGHTA and FQGNSA. The ends lost 3 bases at V and 6 bases at J; junction bases unmatched: 6.

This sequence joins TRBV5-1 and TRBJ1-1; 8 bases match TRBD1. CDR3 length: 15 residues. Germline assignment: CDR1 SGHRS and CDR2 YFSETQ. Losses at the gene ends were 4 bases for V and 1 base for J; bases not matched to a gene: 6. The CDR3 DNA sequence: TGCGCCAGCAGCGGACAGGGACCAGAGAACACTGAAGCTTTCTTT. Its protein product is CASSGQGPENTEAFF.

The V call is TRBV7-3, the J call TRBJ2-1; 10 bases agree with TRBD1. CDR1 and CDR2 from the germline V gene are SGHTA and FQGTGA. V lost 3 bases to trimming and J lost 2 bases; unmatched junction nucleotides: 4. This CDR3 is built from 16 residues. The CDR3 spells CASSFQGTGAYNEQFF. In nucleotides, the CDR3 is TGTGCCAGCAGCTTCCAAGGGACAGGGGCCTACAATGAGCAGTTCTTC.

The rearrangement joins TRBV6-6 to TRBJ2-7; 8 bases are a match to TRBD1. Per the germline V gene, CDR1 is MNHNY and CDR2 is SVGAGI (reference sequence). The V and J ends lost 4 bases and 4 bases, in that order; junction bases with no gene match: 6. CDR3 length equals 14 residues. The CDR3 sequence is CASSSRQGAYEQYF. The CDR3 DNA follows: TGTGCCAGCAGTTCACGGCAGGGGGCTTACGAGCAGTACTTC.

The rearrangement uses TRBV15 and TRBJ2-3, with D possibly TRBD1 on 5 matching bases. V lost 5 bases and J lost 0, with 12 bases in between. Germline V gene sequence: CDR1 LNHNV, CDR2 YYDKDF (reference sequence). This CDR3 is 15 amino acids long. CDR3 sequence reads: CATSSGLLSTDTQYF. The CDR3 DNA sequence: TGTGCCACCAGCTCAGGGCTCCTGAGCACAGATACGCAGTATTTT.

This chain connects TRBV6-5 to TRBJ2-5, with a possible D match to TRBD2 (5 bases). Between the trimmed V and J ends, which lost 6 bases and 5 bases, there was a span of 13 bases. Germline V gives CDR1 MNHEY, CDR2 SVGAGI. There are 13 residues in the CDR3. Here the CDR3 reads CASSRGIAETQYF. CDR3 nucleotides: TGTGCCAGCAGCCGAGGGATAGCGGAGACCCAGTACTTC.

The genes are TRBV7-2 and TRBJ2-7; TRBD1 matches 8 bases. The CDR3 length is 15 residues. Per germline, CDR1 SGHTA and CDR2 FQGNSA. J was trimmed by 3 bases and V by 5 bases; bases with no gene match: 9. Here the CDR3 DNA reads TGTGCCAGCAGCCGACCGGACAGGGCCAGCTACGAGCAGTACTTC. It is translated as CASSRPDRASYEQYF.

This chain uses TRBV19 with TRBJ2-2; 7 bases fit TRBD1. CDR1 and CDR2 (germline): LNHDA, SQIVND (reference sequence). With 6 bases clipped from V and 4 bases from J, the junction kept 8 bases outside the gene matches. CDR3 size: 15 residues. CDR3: CASSRDRAATGELFF. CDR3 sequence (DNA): TGTGCCAGTAGCCGCGACAGGGCGGCCACCGGGGAGCTGTTTTTT.

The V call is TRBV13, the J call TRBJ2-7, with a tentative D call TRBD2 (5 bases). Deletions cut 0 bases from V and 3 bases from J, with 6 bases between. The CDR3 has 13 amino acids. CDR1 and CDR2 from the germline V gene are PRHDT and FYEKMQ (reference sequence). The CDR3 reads CASSLGEVYEQYF. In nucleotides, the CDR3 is TGTGCCAGCAGCTTAGGGGAGGTCTACGAGCAGTACTTC.

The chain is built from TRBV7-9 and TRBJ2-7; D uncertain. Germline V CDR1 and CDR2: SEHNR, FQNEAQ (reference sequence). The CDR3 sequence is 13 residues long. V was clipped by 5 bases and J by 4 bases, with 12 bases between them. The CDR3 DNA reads TGTGCCAGCAGCCCCCCCGGGTCTTACGAGCAGTACTTC. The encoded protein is CASSPPGSYEQYF.

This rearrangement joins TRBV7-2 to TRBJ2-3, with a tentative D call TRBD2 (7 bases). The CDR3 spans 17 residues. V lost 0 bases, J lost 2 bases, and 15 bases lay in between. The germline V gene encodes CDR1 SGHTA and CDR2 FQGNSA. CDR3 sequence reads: CASSLAIRGGATDTQYF. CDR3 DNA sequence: TGTGCCAGCAGCTTAGCGATCCGAGGGGGGGCCACAGATACGCAGTATTTT.

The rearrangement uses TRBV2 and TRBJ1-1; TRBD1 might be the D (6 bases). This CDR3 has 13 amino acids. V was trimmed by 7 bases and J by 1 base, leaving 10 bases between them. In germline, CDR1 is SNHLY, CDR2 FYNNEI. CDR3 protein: CASNGQPNTEAFF. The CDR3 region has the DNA TGTGCCAGCAATGGACAGCCGAACACTGAAGCTTTCTTT.

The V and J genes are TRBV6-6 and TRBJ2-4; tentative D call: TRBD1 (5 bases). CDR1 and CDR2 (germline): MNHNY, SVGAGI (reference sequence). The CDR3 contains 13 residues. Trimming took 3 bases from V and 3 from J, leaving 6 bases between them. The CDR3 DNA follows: TGTGCCAGCAGTTATGACAGCAAAAACATTCAGTACTTC. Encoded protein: CASSYDSKNIQYF.

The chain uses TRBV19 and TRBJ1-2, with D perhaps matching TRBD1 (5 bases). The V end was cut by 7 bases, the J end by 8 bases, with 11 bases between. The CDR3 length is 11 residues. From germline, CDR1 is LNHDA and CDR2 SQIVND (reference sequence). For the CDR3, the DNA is TGTGCCAGTACCGACAGAGGAGGCTACACCTTC. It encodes CASTDRGGYTF.

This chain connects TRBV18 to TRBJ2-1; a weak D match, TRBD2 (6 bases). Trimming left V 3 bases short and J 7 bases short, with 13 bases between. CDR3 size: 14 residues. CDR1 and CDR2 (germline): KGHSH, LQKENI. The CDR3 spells CASSPEDYRNEQFF. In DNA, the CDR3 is TGTGCCAGCTCACCCGAGGACTACCGTAATGAGCAGTTCTTC.